The following is a T cell receptor beta chain sequence with its context. The data belong to a study of blood T cell repertoires in COVID-19. Study in general: T cells, B-cell-depleted T cells, or PBMCs provided the cDNA or gDNA that served as material.

Per the study methods: Quantification of nucleated cells was approximated via reference gene primer amplification. Method: immunoSEQ multiplex PCR; TCRdb's copy keeps in-frame clones and lacks some. V and J calls and clone size are as listed in that table; D and trimming were resolved from the DNA. The table shows 170,000 or so clones, with 75% to 90% occurring only once. The V gene lost 4 bases and the J gene lost 9 bases, with 20 bases spanning the gap. The germline V gene encodes CDR1 SGHAT and CDR2 FQNNGV. The CDR3 loop spans 15 amino acids. The source is a woman in her 70s with COVID-19, enrolled during active disease. The sequenced sample consisted of peripheral blood. The chain links TRBV11-2 to TRBJ2-3; tentatively, D is TRBD2 (6 bases). CDR3 sequence (DNA): TGTGCCAGCAGCTCACGGGGGATCTCGTCATTGACGCAGTATTTT. Translation gives CASSSRGISSLTQYF.